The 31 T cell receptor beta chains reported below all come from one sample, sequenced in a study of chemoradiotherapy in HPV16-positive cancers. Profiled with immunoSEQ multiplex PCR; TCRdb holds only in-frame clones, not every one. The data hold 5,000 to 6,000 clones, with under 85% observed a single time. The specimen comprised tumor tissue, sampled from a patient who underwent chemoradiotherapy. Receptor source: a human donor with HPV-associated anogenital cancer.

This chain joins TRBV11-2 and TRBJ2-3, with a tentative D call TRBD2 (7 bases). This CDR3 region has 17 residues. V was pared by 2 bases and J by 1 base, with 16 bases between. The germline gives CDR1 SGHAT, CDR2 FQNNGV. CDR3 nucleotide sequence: TGTGCCAGCAGCTTATCCGCGGGGGCCGGCGGCACAGATACGCAGTATTTT. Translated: CASSLSAGAGGTDTQYF. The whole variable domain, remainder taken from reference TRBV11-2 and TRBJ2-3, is EAGVAQSPRYKIIEKRQSVAFWCNPISGHATLYWYQQILGQGPKLLIQFQNNGVVDDSQLPKDRFSAERLKGVDSTLKIQPAKLEDSAVYLCASSLSAGAGGTDTQYFGPGTRLTVL.

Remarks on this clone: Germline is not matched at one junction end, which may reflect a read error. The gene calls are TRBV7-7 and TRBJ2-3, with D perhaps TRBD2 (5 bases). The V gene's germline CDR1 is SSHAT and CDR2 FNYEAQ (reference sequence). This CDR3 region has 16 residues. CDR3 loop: CASSPVGTGKWDTQYF. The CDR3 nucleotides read TGTGCTAGCAGCCCAGTAGGAACGGGAAAATGGGATACGCAGTATTTT.

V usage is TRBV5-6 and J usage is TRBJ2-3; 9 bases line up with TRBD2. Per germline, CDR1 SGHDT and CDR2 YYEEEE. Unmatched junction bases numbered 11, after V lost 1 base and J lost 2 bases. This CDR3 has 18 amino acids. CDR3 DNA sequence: TGTGCCAGCAGCTTGAGGAGGGTAGCGGGGGCCAACACAGATACGCAGTATTTT. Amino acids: CASSLRRVAGANTDTQYF. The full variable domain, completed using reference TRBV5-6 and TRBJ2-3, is DAGVTQSPTHLIKTRGQQVTLRCSPKSGHDTVSWYQQALGQGPQFIFQYYEEEERQRGNFPDRFSGHQFPNYSSELNVNALLLGDSALYLCASSLRRVAGANTDTQYFGPGTRLTVL.

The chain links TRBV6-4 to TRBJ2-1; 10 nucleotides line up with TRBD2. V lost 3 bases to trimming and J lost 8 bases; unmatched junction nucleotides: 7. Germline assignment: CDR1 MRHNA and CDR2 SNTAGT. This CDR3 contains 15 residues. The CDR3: CASSDGTSVPHEQFF. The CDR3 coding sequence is TGTGCCAGCAGTGATGGGACTAGCGTCCCACATGAGCAGTTCTTC.

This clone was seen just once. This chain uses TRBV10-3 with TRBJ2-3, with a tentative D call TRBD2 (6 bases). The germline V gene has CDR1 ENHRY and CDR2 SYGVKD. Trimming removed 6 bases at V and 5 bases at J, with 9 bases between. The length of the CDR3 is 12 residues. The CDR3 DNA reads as TGTGCCATCAGGGGAGGAGGAGATACGCAGTATTTT. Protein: CAIRGGGDTQYF.

CDR3 loop: CASSYWTVMNTEAFF. Written as DNA, the CDR3 is TGTGCCAGCAGCTATTGGACAGTGATGAACACTGAAGCTTTCTTT. The rearrangement joins TRBV7-2 to TRBJ1-1; TRBD1 is a possible D gene (6 bases). The CDR3 is made up of 15 amino acids. The germline gives CDR1 SGHTA, CDR2 FQGNSA. The V end lost 4 bases, the J end lost 0 bases, and 12 bases lay between the germline ends.

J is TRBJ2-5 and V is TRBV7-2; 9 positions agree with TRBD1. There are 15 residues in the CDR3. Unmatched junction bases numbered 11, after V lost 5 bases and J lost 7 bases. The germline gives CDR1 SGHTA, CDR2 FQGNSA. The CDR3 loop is CASSTRQGGTGTQYF. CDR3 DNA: TGTGCCAGCAGCACCAGACAGGGGGGGACGGGGACCCAGTACTTC.

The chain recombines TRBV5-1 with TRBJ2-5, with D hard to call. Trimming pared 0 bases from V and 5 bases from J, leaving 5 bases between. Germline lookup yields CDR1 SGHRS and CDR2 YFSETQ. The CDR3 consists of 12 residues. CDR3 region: CASSLEAETQYF. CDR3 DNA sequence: TGCGCCAGCAGCTTGGAGGCGGAGACCCAGTACTTC.

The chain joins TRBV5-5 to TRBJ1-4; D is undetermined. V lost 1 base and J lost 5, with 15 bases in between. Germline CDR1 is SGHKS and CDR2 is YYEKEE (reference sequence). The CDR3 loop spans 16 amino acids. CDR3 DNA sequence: TGTGCCAGCAGCTTGAGGAGTAACGTAGCGAATGAAAAACTGTTTTTT. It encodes CASSLRSNVANEKLFF.

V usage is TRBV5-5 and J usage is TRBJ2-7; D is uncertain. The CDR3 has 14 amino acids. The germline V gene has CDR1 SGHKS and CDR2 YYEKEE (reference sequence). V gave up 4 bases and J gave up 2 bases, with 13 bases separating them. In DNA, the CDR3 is TGTGCCAGCAGCCTCGATCTGGGAACCTACGAGCAGTACTTC. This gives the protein CASSLDLGTYEQYF. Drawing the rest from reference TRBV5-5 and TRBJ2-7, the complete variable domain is DAGVTQSPTHLIKTRGQQVTLRCSPISGHKSVSWYQQVLGQGPQFIFQYYEKEERGRGNFPDRFSARQFPNYSSELNVNALLLGDSALYLCASSLDLGTYEQYFGPGTRLTVT.

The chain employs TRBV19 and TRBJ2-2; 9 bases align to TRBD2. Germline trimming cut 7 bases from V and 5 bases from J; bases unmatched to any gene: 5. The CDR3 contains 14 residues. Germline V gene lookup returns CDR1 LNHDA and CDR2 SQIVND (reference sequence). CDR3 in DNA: TGTGCCAGTAACGGGCTAGCGGGGACCGGGGAGCTGTTTTTT. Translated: CASNGLAGTGELFF.

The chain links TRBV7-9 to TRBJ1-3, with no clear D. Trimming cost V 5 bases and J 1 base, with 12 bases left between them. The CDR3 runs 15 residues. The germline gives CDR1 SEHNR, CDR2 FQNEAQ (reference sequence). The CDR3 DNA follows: TGTGCCAGCAGCCGTACGACAATATCTGGAAACACCATATATTTT. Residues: CASSRTTISGNTIYF.

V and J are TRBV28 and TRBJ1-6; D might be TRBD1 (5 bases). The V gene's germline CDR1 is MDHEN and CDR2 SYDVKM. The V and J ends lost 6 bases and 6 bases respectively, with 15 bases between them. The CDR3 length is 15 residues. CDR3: CASSPRGAGNSPLHF. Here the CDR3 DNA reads TGTGCCAGCAGCCCCCGCGGGGCGGGTAATTCACCCCTCCACTTT.

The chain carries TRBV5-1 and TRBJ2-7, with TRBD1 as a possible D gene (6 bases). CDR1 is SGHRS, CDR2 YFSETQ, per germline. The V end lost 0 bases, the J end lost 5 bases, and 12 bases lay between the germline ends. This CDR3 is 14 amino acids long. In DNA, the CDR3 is TGCGCCAGCAGCTTGGGTCCAGGGGCCAACGAGCAGTACTTC. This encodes CASSLGPGANEQYF.

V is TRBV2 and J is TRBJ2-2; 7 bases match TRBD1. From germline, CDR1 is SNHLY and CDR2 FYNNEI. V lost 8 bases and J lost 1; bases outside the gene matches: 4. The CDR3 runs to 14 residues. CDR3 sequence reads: CASQQGRNTGELFF. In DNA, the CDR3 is TGTGCCAGCCAACAGGGGAGGAACACCGGGGAGCTGTTTTTT.

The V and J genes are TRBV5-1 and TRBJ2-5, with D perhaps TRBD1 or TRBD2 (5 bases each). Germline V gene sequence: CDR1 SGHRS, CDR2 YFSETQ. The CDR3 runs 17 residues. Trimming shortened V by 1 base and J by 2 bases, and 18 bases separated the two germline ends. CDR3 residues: CASSLSGVRGTQETQYF. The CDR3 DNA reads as TGCGCCAGCAGCTTGTCCGGAGTGAGGGGAACTCAAGAGACCCAGTACTTC.

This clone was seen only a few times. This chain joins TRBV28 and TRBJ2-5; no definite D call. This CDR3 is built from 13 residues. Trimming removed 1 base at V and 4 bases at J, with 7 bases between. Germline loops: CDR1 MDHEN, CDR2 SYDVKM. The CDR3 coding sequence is TGTGCCAGCAGTTTATTTGGGGTAGAGACCCAGTACTTC. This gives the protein CASSLFGVETQYF.

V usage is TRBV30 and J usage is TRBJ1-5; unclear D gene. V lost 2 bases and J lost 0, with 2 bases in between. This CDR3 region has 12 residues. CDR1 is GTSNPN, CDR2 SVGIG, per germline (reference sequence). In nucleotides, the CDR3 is TGTGCCTGGAGTTATAGCAATCAGCCCCAGCATTTT. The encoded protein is CAWSYSNQPQHF.

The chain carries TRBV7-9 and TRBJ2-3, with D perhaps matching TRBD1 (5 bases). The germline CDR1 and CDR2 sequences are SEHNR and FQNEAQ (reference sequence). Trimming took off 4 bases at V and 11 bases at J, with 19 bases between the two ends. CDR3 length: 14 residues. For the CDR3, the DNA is TGTGCCAGCAGCTCTCAGGGTCAAGGGATAGGGCAGTATTTT. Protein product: CASSSQGQGIGQYF. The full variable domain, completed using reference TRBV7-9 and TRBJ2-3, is DTGVSQNPRHKITKRGQNVTFRCDPISEHNRLYWYRQTLGQGPEFLTYFQNEAQLEKSRLLSDRFSAERPKGSFSTLEIQRTEQGDSAMYLCASSSQGQGIGQYFGPGTRLTVL.

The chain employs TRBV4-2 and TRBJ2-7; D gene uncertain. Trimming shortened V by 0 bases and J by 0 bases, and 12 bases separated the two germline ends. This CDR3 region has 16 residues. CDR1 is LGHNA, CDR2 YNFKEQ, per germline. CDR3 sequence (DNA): TGTGCCAGCAGCCAAGATTTCGGTCAGAGCTCCTACGAGCAGTACTTC. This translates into CASSQDFGQSSYEQYF.

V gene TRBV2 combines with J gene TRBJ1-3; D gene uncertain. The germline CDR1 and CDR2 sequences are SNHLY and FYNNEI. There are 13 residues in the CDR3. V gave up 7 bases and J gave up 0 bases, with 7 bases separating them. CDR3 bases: TGTGCCAGCATCTACAGCTCTGGAAACACCATATATTTT. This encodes CASIYSSGNTIYF.

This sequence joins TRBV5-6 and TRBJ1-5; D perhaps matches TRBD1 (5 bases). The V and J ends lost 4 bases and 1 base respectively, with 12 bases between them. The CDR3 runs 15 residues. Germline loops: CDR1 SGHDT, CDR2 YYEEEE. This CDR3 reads CASSLGPLSNQPQHF. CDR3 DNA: TGTGCCAGCAGCCTGGGACCTTTAAGCAATCAGCCCCAGCATTTT.

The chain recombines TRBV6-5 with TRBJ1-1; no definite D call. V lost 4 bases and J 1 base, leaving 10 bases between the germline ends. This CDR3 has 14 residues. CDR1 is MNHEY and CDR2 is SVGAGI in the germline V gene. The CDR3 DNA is TGTGCCAGCAGTTGGGGTCAGCGGAACACTGAAGCTTTCTTT. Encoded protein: CASSWGQRNTEAFF.

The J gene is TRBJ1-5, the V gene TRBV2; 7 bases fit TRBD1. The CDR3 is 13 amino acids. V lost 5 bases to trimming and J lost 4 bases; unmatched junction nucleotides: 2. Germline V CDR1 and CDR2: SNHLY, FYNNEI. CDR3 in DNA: TGTGCCAGCAGTCTACAGGGGAATCAGCCCCAGCATTTT. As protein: CASSLQGNQPQHF.

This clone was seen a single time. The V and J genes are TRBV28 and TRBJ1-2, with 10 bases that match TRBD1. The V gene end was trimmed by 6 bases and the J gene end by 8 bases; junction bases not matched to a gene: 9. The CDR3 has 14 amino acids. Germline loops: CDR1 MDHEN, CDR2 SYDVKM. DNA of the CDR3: TGTGCCAGCAGAAGGGACAGGGGAAGGTGGGGCTACACCTTC. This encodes CASRRDRGRWGYTF.

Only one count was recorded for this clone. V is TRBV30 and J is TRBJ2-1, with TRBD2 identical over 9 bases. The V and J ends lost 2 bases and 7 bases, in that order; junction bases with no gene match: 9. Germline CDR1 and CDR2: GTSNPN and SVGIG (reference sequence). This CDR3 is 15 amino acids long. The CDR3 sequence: CAWSKGLAGSNEQFF. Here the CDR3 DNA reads TGTGCCTGGAGTAAGGGGCTAGCGGGATCGAATGAGCAGTTCTTC.

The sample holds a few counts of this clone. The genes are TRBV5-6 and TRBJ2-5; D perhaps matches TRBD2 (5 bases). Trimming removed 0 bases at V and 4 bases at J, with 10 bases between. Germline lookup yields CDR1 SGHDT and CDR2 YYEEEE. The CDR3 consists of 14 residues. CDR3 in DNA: TGTGCCAGCAGCTTGGGAGGTGGAGGAGAGACCCAGTACTTC. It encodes CASSLGGGGETQYF.

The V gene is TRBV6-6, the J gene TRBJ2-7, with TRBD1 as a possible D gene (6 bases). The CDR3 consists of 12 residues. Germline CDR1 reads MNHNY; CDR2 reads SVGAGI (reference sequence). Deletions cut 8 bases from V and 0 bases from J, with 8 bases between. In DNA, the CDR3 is TGTGCCAGCCAGGACAGCTCCTACGAGCAGTACTTC. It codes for CASQDSSYEQYF.

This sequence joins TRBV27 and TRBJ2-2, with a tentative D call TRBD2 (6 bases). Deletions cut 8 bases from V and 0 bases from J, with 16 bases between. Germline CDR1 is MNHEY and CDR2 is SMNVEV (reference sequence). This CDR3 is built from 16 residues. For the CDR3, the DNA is TGTGCCAGCCGGCTCCTGGGCGGGACGAACACCGGGGAGCTGTTTTTT. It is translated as CASRLLGGTNTGELFF.

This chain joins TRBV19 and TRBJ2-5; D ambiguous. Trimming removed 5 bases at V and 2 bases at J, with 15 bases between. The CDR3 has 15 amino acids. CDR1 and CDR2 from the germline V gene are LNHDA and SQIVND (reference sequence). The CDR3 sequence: CASSGQDGIQETQYF. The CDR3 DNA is TGTGCCAGTAGTGGTCAGGACGGTATACAAGAGACCCAGTACTTC.

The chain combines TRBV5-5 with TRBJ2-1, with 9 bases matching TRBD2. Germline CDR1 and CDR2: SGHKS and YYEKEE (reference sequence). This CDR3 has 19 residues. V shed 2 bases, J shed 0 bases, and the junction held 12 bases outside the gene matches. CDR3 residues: CASSFRLAVPGSSYNEQFF. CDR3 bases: TGTGCCAGCAGCTTCCGACTAGCGGTCCCGGGGAGCTCCTACAATGAGCAGTTCTTC.